These T cell receptor beta chains were read from a single sample in a study of shared clonotypes between healthy human individuals. Some clones are missing from TCRdb's copy, which holds only in-frame ones; the method was immunoSEQ multiplex PCR. The data hold 700,000 to 950,000 clones, with 96% observed a single time. The source material was naive CD8+ T cells sorted from blood. The receptors stem from a man between 25 and 39 years old in good health. Each CDR3 is given with its conserved first and last residue. The order of the fields is V gene, clone size, D gene, J gene, CDR3 protein, CDR3 DNA. The D gene is left open where the match is weak. Some rows have no size entry. The others give once, few or many, or a class for an expanded clone.

V: TRBV27; size: .; D: TRBD1; J: TRBJ2-2; CDR3: CASAGGWPPGELFF; DNA: TGTGCCAGCGCAGGGGGATGGCCTCCCGGGGAGCTGTTTTTT
V: TRBV6-6; size: .; D: .; J: TRBJ2-7; CDR3: CASSSNRDTYEQYF; DNA: TGTGCCAGCAGTTCCAACCGGGACACTTACGAGCAGTACTTC
V: TRBV5-1; size: .; D: .; J: TRBJ2-7; CDR3: CASSLFGGTYEQYF; DNA: TGCGCCAGCAGCTTGTTCGGGGGAACCTACGAGCAGTACTTC
V: TRBV19; size: .; D: TRBD2; J: TRBJ2-7; CDR3: CASTLPKRELYEQYF; DNA: TGTGCCAGTACTCTACCCAAGCGGGAGTTATACGAGCAGTACTTC
V: TRBV27; size: .; D: .; J: TRBJ2-7; CDR3: CASSLSGLVGEQYF; DNA: TGTGCCAGCAGTTTGTCAGGGTTAGTGGGCGAGCAGTACTTC
V: TRBV7-2; size: once; D: .; J: TRBJ1-2; CDR3: CASSLGGLKGYTF; DNA: TGTGCCAGCAGCTTGGGGGGTTTGAAAGGCTACACCTTC
V: TRBV30; size: .; D: .; J: TRBJ1-5; CDR3: CAWAQPSDGPGQPQHF; DNA: TGTGCCTGGGCTCAGCCATCCGACGGTCCTGGACAGCCCCAGCATTTT
V: TRBV20-1; size: .; D: .; J: TRBJ2-7; CDR3: CSAHASYEQYF; DNA: TGCAGTGCCCACGCAAGCTACGAGCAGTACTTC
V: TRBV29-1; size: .; D: TRBD1; J: TRBJ1-2; CDR3: CSVVQTDRESGYTF; DNA: TGCAGCGTTGTCCAAACGGACAGGGAATCAGGCTACACCTTC
V: TRBV27; size: once; D: .; J: TRBJ2-1; CDR3: CASSLKGGGFQSHEQFF; DNA: TGTGCCAGCAGTTTAAAGGGAGGGGGTTTCCAATCCCATGAGCAGTTCTTC
V: TRBV2; size: .; D: .; J: TRBJ2-1; CDR3: CASSESHKGPYNEQFF; DNA: TGTGCCAGCAGTGAATCCCACAAGGGGCCCTACAATGAGCAGTTCTTC
V: TRBV27; size: .; D: TRBD2; J: TRBJ2-7; CDR3: CASSLNGLADYEQYF; DNA: TGTGCCAGCAGTTTAAATGGACTAGCGGATTACGAGCAGTACTTC
V: TRBV10-3; size: .; D: .; J: TRBJ2-1; CDR3: CAISEADWQFF; DNA: TGTGCCATCAGTGAGGCGGACTGGCAGTTCTTC
V: TRBV27; size: .; D: .; J: TRBJ2-1; CDR3: CASSPPPGYGNEQFF; DNA: TGTGCCAGCAGTCCCCCCCCGGGTTACGGCAATGAGCAGTTCTTC
V: TRBV7-9; size: .; D: .; J: TRBJ2-1; CDR3: CASSLTSGEGNEQFF; DNA: TGTGCCAGCAGCTTAACATCTGGTGAAGGTAATGAGCAGTTCTTC
V: TRBV11-2; size: .; D: TRBD2; J: TRBJ2-5; CDR3: CASSPGTSGGHQETQYF; DNA: TGTGCCAGCAGCCCTGGGACTAGCGGGGGGCATCAAGAGACCCAGTACTTC
V: TRBV28; size: .; D: TRBD1; J: TRBJ2-7; CDR3: CASSLSRLGDREYEQYF; DNA: TGTGCCAGCAGTTTGTCCCGATTAGGGGACAGGGAGTACGAGCAGTACTTC
V: TRBV5-1; size: .; D: TRBD1; J: TRBJ2-5; CDR3: CASSHNSRDRQETQYF; DNA: TGCGCCAGCAGCCATAACTCTCGGGACAGGCAAGAGACCCAGTACTTC
V: TRBV2; size: once; D: .; J: TRBJ2-1; CDR3: CASSGDDYNEQFF; DNA: TGTGCCAGCAGTGGGGACGATTACAATGAGCAGTTCTTC
V: TRBV13; size: .; D: TRBD2; J: TRBJ2-3; CDR3: CASSPSGRSTDTQYF; DNA: TGTGCCAGCAGCCCTAGCGGGAGAAGCACAGATACGCAGTATTTT
V: TRBV14; size: .; D: .; J: TRBJ1-2; CDR3: CASSPGPVNYGYTF; DNA: TGTGCCAGCAGCCCCGGCCCAGTTAACTATGGCTACACCTTC
V: TRBV7-9; size: .; D: TRBD1; J: TRBJ1-1; CDR3: CASSSRGQGTLYEEAFF; DNA: TGTGCCAGCAGCTCGCGCGGACAGGGGACGCTGTATGAAGAAGCTTTCTTT
V: TRBV10-2; size: .; D: .; J: TRBJ2-3; CDR3: CATQTAITDTQYF; DNA: TGCGCCACGCAGACAGCGATCACAGATACGCAGTATTTT
V: TRBV21-1; size: .; D: .; J: TRBJ2-3; CDR3: CASILHQRDTDTQYF; DNA: TGTGCCAGCATCCTCCACCAGCGAGACACAGATACGCAGTATTTT